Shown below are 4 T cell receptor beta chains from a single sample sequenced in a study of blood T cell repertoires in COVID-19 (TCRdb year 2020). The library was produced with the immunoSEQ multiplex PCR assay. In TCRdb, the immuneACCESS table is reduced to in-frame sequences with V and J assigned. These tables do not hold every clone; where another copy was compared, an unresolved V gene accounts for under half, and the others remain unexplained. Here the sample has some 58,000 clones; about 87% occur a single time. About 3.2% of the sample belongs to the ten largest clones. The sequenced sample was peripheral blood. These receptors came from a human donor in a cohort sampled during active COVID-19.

The chain's CDR3 is CASNPDRGWSDTEAFF. The CDR3, as DNA: TGTGCCAGCAACCCGGACAGGGGGTGGAGTGACACTGAAGCTTTCTTT. The chain recombines TRBV6-6 with TRBJ1-1, with 10 bases lining up with TRBD1. CDR3 size: 16 residues. CDR1 is MNHNY, CDR2 SVGAGI, per germline (reference sequence). Trimming removed 7 bases from V and 3 bases from J; junction bases left unmatched: 11.

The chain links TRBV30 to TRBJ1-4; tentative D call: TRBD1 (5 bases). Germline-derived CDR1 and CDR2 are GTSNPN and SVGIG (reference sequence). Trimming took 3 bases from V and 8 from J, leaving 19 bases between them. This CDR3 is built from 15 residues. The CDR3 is CAWSKSMPGDEKLFF. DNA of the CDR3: TGTGCCTGGAGCAAATCAATGCCGGGGGACGAAAAACTGTTTTTT.

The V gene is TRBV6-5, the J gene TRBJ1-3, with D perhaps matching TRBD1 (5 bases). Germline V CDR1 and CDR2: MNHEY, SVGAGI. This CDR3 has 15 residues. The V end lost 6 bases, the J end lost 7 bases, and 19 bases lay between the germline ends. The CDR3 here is CASRRTGQGGNTIYF. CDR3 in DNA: TGTGCCAGCAGACGGACCGGGCAGGGCGGCAACACCATATATTTT.

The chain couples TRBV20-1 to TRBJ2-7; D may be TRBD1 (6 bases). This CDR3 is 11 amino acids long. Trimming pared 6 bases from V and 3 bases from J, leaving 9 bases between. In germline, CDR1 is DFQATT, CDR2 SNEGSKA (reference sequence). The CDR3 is CSAQGHYEQYF. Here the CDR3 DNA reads TGCAGTGCGCAGGGGCACTACGAGCAGTACTTC.